Sequencing of this TCR beta chain was carried out in a study of cytomegalovirus exposure and HLA in healthy donors. Study results and limitations: In a later analysis, at a false discovery rate of 0.05, roughly 17,000 TCR beta sequences matched HLA alleles.

Worth noting for this clone: Its antigen is as yet unknown.

V lost 4 bases and J 0 bases, leaving 7 bases between the germline ends. Germline V gene lookup returns CDR1 MNHNS and CDR2 SASEGT. The CDR3 contains 13 residues. PCR amplification relied on 60 Vbeta primers (plus 13 Jbeta primers). The repertoire was sequenced with immunoSEQ multiplex PCR; TCRdb's copy has only in-frame clones and lacks some. Of about 75,000 clones listed, approximately 80% are singletons. Sequencing was done on a sample of PBMCs. This clonotype was obtained from a man between 65 and 85 years old in good health and CMV-seropositive. The chain is built from TRBV6-1 and TRBJ2-7; D remains ambiguous. This CDR3 reads CASSASSSYEQYF. The CDR3 bases are TGTGCCAGCAGTGCGTCCAGCTCCTACGAGCAGTACTTC.